A single sample gave rise to the 32 T cell receptor beta chains below, sequenced in a study of somatic mutations in cytotoxic T cells in rheumatoid arthritis (dated by TCRdb to between 2016 and 2019). The library was made by the immunoSEQ multiplex PCR assay. The source is immuneACCESS, and TCRdb retained only in-frame sequences with V and J called. Part of the clones is not carried over; for the studies checked, unresolved V genes explain less than half of this, and the remainder is unexplained. This sample comprises 20,000 to 25,000 clones, roughly 80% of them detected only once. The ten largest clones represent about 3.8% of the sample. Sequenced sample: CD8+ T cells sorted from blood. All receptors come from an adult with rheumatoid arthritis.

This chain links TRBV6-4 with TRBJ1-2; D is uncertain. Deletions cut 6 bases from V and 10 bases from J, with 12 bases between. The germline V gene encodes CDR1 MRHNA and CDR2 SNTAGT. There are 11 residues in the CDR3. This CDR3 is CASSLPHFYTF. The CDR3 bases are TGTGCCAGCAGCCTCCCCCATTTCTACACCTTC.

The chain has TRBV7-8 and TRBJ2-1; D is possibly TRBD1 (5 bases). Looked up from germline, CDR1 is SGHVS and CDR2 is FQNEAQ. Trimming took 5 bases from V and 5 from J, leaving 13 bases between them. This CDR3 has 14 amino acids. DNA of the CDR3: TGTGCCAGCAGCCCACTGGGGCGGAACAATGAGCAGTTCTTC. Amino acid sequence: CASSPLGRNNEQFF. Combining the CDR3 with reference TRBV7-8 and TRBJ2-1 gives the whole variable domain GAGVSQSPRYKVAKRGQDVALRCDPISGHVSLFWYQQALGQGPEFLTYFQNEAQLDKSGLPSDRFFAERPEGSVSTLKIQRTQQEDSAVYLCASSPLGRNNEQFFGPGTRLTVL.

The chain carries TRBV6-6 and TRBJ2-7; 7 nucleotides agree with TRBD2. Germline V lookup: CDR1 MNHNY, CDR2 SVGAGI (reference sequence). With 2 bases clipped from V and 2 bases from J, the junction kept 6 bases outside the gene matches. This CDR3 is 15 amino acids long. CDR3 sequence: CASSYELASTYEQYF. For the CDR3, the DNA is TGTGCCAGCAGTTACGAACTAGCGAGTACCTACGAGCAGTACTTC.

This sequence joins TRBV4-1 and TRBJ2-3, with D unresolved. CDR1 MGHRA and CDR2 YSYEKL come from the germline V gene. The CDR3 is 17 amino acids. Trimming removed 0 bases at V and 2 bases at J, with 15 bases between. CDR3 DNA: TGCGCCAGCAGCCAAGATGGTTTACCCCCCACCACAGATACGCAGTATTTT. Protein product: CASSQDGLPPTTDTQYF.

The rearrangement links TRBV9 to TRBJ2-1; D possibly corresponds to TRBD1 (5 bases). The CDR3 loop spans 15 amino acids. Trimming left V 3 bases short and J 7 bases short, with 17 bases between. Per germline, CDR1 SGDLS and CDR2 YYNGEE. The CDR3 nucleotides read TGTGCCAGCAGCGGTAGACAGCCGCAACAGAATGAGCAGTTCTTC. It codes for CASSGRQPQQNEQFF. Looking up the rest from reference TRBV9 and TRBJ2-1 gives the full variable domain: DSGVTQTPKHLITATGQRVTLRCSPRSGDLSVYWYQQSLDQGLQFLIQYYNGEERAKGNILERFSAQQFPDLHSELNLSSLELGDSALYFCASSGRQPQQNEQFFGPGTRLTVL.

V and J are TRBV5-6 and TRBJ1-1; D is unresolved. The CDR3 is 14 residues long. V lost 0 bases to trimming and J lost 1 base, with 7 bases between them. Germline CDR1 reads SGHDT; CDR2 reads YYEEEE. The CDR3 bases are TGTGCCAGCAGCTTGGGTTCCGGGAACACTGAAGCTTTCTTT. This gives the protein CASSLGSGNTEAFF.

The chain is built from TRBV7-9 and TRBJ2-2; D gene uncertain. V was trimmed by 8 bases and J by 2 bases, leaving 12 bases between them. Germline-derived CDR1 and CDR2 are SEHNR and FQNEAQ (reference sequence). The CDR3 is 14 amino acids. Here the CDR3 reads CASLGWDNTGELFF. DNA of the CDR3: TGTGCCAGCCTCGGGTGGGATAACACCGGGGAGCTGTTTTTT.

This chain connects TRBV6-1 to TRBJ2-5; maybe TRBD1 (5 bases). The V and J ends lost 0 bases and 5 bases respectively, with 10 bases between them. Per the germline V gene, CDR1 is MNHNS and CDR2 is SASEGT. CDR3 length: 14 residues. The CDR3 here is CASSEAGAQETQYF. The CDR3 DNA sequence: TGTGCCAGCAGTGAAGCAGGGGCGCAGGAGACCCAGTACTTC.

This clone was observed once. The gene calls are TRBV29-1 and TRBJ1-2; tentative D call: TRBD1 (6 bases). The germline V gene encodes CDR1 SQVTM and CDR2 ANQGSEA. Trimming took off 7 bases at V and 8 bases at J, with 26 bases between the two ends. This CDR3 contains 15 residues. The CDR3 nucleotides read TGCAGCGCGTCCCGGGTGGGGGGGGGCGCGAAAGGCTACACCTTC. Protein sequence: CSASRVGGGAKGYTF.

The rearrangement links TRBV5-4 to TRBJ1-2, with 8 bases that match TRBD1. With 2 bases clipped from V and 6 bases from J, the junction kept 6 bases outside the gene matches. The germline V gene encodes CDR1 SGHNT and CDR2 YYREEE (reference sequence). This CDR3 contains 14 residues. In DNA form, the CDR3 reads TGTGCCAGCAGCTTCACAGGGGGTGAGAATGGCTACACCTTC. This gives the protein CASSFTGGENGYTF.

The chain couples TRBV27 to TRBJ1-1; 7 bases are a match to TRBD1. Trimming at V came to 3 bases and at J to 0 bases, leaving 4 bases not matched to a gene. The CDR3 has 15 amino acids. CDR1 and CDR2 from the germline V gene are MNHEY and SMNVEV (reference sequence). The CDR3 sequence is CASSFRQGLNTEAFF. CDR3 nucleotide sequence: TGTGCCAGCAGTTTCAGACAGGGATTGAACACTGAAGCTTTCTTT.

This clone was observed once. This chain uses TRBV28 with TRBJ2-2; unclear D gene. The length of the CDR3 is 14 residues. Germline V gene sequence: CDR1 MDHEN, CDR2 SYDVKM. V lost 7 bases and J lost 1, with 10 bases in between. This chain's CDR3 is CASTTVRNTGELFF. In nucleotides, the CDR3 is TGTGCCAGCACGACGGTCAGGAACACCGGGGAGCTGTTTTTT.

The rearrangement uses TRBV5-1 and TRBJ2-1; 8 bases fit TRBD1. V shed 0 bases, J shed 4 bases, and the junction held 6 bases outside the gene matches. The CDR3 is 16 amino acids. The germline gives CDR1 SGHRS, CDR2 YFSETQ. The CDR3 nucleotides are TGCGCCAGCAGCTTGGCCATCGGACAGGGATACAATGAGCAGTTCTTC. It translates to CASSLAIGQGYNEQFF.

The chain has TRBV14 and TRBJ1-1, with TRBD1 matching 7 bases. V shed 0 bases, J shed 0 bases, and the junction held 16 bases outside the gene matches. There are 20 residues in the CDR3. CDR1 is SGHDN and CDR2 is FVKESK in the germline V gene. CDR3 sequence: CASSQEWDRTGDNLNTEAFF. DNA of the CDR3: TGTGCCAGCAGCCAAGAGTGGGATCGAACAGGGGATAACCTGAACACTGAAGCTTTCTTT.

V is TRBV15 and J is TRBJ1-1, with D possibly matching TRBD1 (6 bases). This CDR3 has 14 residues. Between the trimmed V and J ends, which lost 5 bases and 8 bases, there was a span of 18 bases. Germline V gives CDR1 LNHNV, CDR2 YYDKDF (reference sequence). The CDR3 loop reads CATSFRTNRDEAFF. As DNA, the CDR3 is TGTGCCACCAGCTTCCGAACGAACAGGGACGAAGCTTTCTTT.

The V gene is TRBV4-3, the J gene TRBJ2-3; perhaps TRBD2 as D (6 bases). The CDR3 consists of 16 residues. Germline CDR1 reads LGHNA; CDR2 reads YSLEER. With 1 base removed from V and 6 bases from J, the gap between germline ends came to 17 bases. The CDR3 spells CASSQVRQGGPDTQYF. CDR3 nucleotide sequence: TGCGCCAGCAGCCAAGTAAGGCAGGGAGGTCCGGATACGCAGTATTTT.

The chain is built from TRBV4-3 and TRBJ2-4; D ambiguous. V was trimmed by 0 bases and J by 1 base, leaving 7 bases between them. Germline lookup yields CDR1 LGHNA and CDR2 YSLEER. This CDR3 contains 15 residues. The CDR3 region has the DNA TGCGCCAGCAGCCAAGATGGGCCTGCCAAAAACATTCAGTACTTC. Its protein product is CASSQDGPAKNIQYF.

The chain combines TRBV19 with TRBJ2-7; 11 bases are shared with TRBD2. This CDR3 has 14 residues. V trimming: 5 bases; J trimming: 0 bases; junction bases outside the gene matches: 0. Germline V lookup: CDR1 LNHDA, CDR2 SQIVND (reference sequence). CDR3 residues: CASSLAGGSYEQYF. The CDR3 nucleotides read TGTGCCAGTAGTCTAGCGGGGGGCTCCTACGAGCAGTACTTC. Filled out from reference TRBV19 and TRBJ2-7, the complete variable domain reads DGGITQSPKYLFRKEGQNVTLSCEQNLNHDAMYWYRQDPGQGLRLIYYSQIVNDFQKGDIAEGYSVSREKKESFPLTVTSAQKNPTAFYLCASSLAGGSYEQYFGPGTRLTVT.

The chain links TRBV6-1 to TRBJ1-3; unclear D gene. V lost 3 bases, J lost 3 bases, and 12 bases lay in between. Germline-derived CDR1 and CDR2 are MNHNS and SASEGT. The CDR3 has 15 amino acids. CDR3 sequence reads: CASSERGLGGNTIYF. The DNA of the CDR3 is TGTGCCAGCAGTGAGAGAGGGTTAGGTGGAAACACCATATATTTT.

Remarks on this clone: Relative to the germline gene, one junction end is altered; a read error may explain this. V is TRBV7-7 and J is TRBJ1-4, with TRBD1 matching over 9 bases. CDR3 size: 15 residues. In germline, CDR1 is SSHAT, CDR2 FNYEAQ (reference sequence). Here the CDR3 DNA reads TGTGCTAGCAGAGGACCGGGACAGGGATCAGGAAAACTGTTTTTT. Translation: CASRGPGQGSGKLFF. Full variable domain (outside the CDR3, taken from reference TRBV7-7 and TRBJ1-4): GAGVSQSPRYKVTKRGQDVTLRCDPISSHATLYWYQQALGQGPEFLTYFNYEAQPDKSGLPSDRFSAERPEGSISTLTIQRTEQRDSAMYRCASRGPGQGSGKLFFGSGTQLSVL.

The chain combines TRBV4-2 with TRBJ2-5; weak D call: TRBD1 (5 bases). V was shortened by 0 bases and J by 4 bases, with 12 bases between the two germline ends. The CDR3 is made up of 15 amino acids. Germline V gene data show CDR1 as LGHNA and CDR2 as YNFKEQ. The CDR3 here is CASSQDQGWGETQYF. The CDR3 bases are TGTGCCAGCAGCCAAGATCAGGGTTGGGGAGAGACCCAGTACTTC.

The chain uses TRBV2 and TRBJ1-1, with 7 bases aligning to TRBD1. Trimming took 7 bases from V and 0 from J; bases not matched to a gene: 5. The CDR3 sequence is 14 residues long. Germline V gene sequence: CDR1 SNHLY, CDR2 FYNNEI. CDR3 in DNA: TGTGCCAGCAACCCGGGACAGATGAACACTGAAGCTTTCTTT. Protein product: CASNPGQMNTEAFF. The complete variable domain, with remaining parts taken from reference TRBV2 and TRBJ1-1, reads EPEVTQTPSHQVTQMGQEVILRCVPISNHLYFYWYRQILGQKVEFLVSFYNNEISEKSEIFDDQFSVERPDGSNFTLKIRSTKLEDSAMYFCASNPGQMNTEAFFGQGTRLTVV.

The chain recombines TRBV5-1 with TRBJ2-3; 13 bases fit TRBD2. This CDR3 is built from 18 residues. The ends lost 1 base at V and 1 base at J; junction bases unmatched: 6. Germline assignment: CDR1 SGHRS and CDR2 YFSETQ. The CDR3 region has the DNA TGCGCCAGCAGCTTGTCGAGACTAGCGGGGGGCCGCACAGATACGCAGTATTTT. Translating it yields CASSLSRLAGGRTDTQYF.

The chain is built from TRBV5-6 and TRBJ2-7, with TRBD1 matching over 7 bases. CDR3 size: 16 residues. V lost 0 bases, J lost 2 bases, and 8 bases stayed unmatched. Germline assignment: CDR1 SGHDT and CDR2 YYEEEE. As DNA, the CDR3 is TGTGCCAGCAGCTTGGTCCTATGGGACAGTACCTACGAGCAGTACTTC. This gives the protein CASSLVLWDSTYEQYF.

This sequence joins TRBV6-1 and TRBJ2-1, with 10 nucleotides matching TRBD2. Germline CDR1 is MNHNS and CDR2 is SASEGT. The CDR3 is made up of 17 amino acids. V lost 2 bases, J lost 4 bases, and 8 bases stayed unmatched. This CDR3 reads CASSEYPTSGAYNEQFF. CDR3 coding DNA: TGTGCCAGCAGTGAATACCCCACTAGCGGGGCTTACAATGAGCAGTTCTTC.

The chain couples TRBV13 to TRBJ1-2, with D hard to call. Germline CDR1 and CDR2: PRHDT and FYEKMQ (reference sequence). The length of the CDR3 is 16 residues. Trimming left V 4 bases short and J 4 bases short, with 19 bases between. CDR3 DNA sequence: TGTGCCAGCAGCTCCCGATACAGAATAAGGGCCTATGGCTACACCTTC. It yields the protein CASSSRYRIRAYGYTF. Filled out from reference TRBV13 and TRBJ1-2, the complete variable domain reads AAGVIQSPRHLIKEKRETATLKCYPIPRHDTVYWYQQGPGQDPQFLISFYEKMQSDKGSIPDRFSAQQFSDYHSELNMSSLELGDSALYFCASSSRYRIRAYGYTFGSGTRLTVV.

The chain carries TRBV5-1 and TRBJ1-1, with 11 bases identical to TRBD1. The CDR3 is 15 amino acids. Per germline, CDR1 SGHRS and CDR2 YFSETQ. Trimming took 4 bases from V and 5 from J; bases not matched to a gene: 7. This CDR3 is CASSPTRDRGTEAFF. CDR3 in DNA: TGCGCCAGCAGCCCCACCCGGGACAGGGGGACTGAAGCTTTCTTT.

V is TRBV4-1 and J is TRBJ1-2; no clear D gene. The CDR3 consists of 15 residues. CDR1 and CDR2 from the germline V gene are MGHRA and YSYEKL. Trimming cost V 5 bases and J 4 bases, with 17 bases left between them. The DNA of the CDR3 is TGCGCCAGCAGCTATCTACCGGTATTTGGCTATGGCTACACCTTC. Translating gives CASSYLPVFGYGYTF.

The V gene is TRBV7-8, the J gene TRBJ2-2; D uncertain. Trimming took off 4 bases at V and 0 bases at J, with 6 bases between the two ends. CDR3 length equals 14 residues. The V gene's germline CDR1 is SGHVS and CDR2 FQNEAQ. The CDR3 region is CASSSLANTGELFF. The CDR3 DNA follows: TGTGCCAGCAGCTCCTTAGCGAACACCGGGGAGCTGTTTTTT.

This clone was found once. The V and J genes are TRBV5-6 and TRBJ2-3, with 10 bases that match TRBD2. Per germline, CDR1 SGHDT and CDR2 YYEEEE. Trimming cost V 4 bases and J 10 bases; bases outside gene matches: 15. CDR3 length: 16 amino acids. CDR3 loop: CASSPYTGTSAVSQYF. CDR3 DNA sequence: TGTGCCAGCAGCCCCTACACCGGGACTAGCGCCGTCTCGCAGTATTTT.

V and J are TRBV6-1 and TRBJ2-7; 9 nucleotides agree with TRBD1. From germline, CDR1 is MNHNS and CDR2 SASEGT. This CDR3 spans 17 amino acids. V shed 1 base and J 5 bases; nucleotides not matched to a gene: 12. The CDR3 loop reads CASSEERPGTGFNEQYF. CDR3 in DNA: TGTGCCAGCAGTGAAGAGCGTCCCGGGACAGGGTTTAACGAGCAGTACTTC.

This clone showed up just once. This rearrangement joins TRBV7-9 to TRBJ2-6, with D maybe TRBD2 (7 bases). The CDR3 sequence is 17 residues long. The V end was cut by 5 bases, the J end by 2 bases, with 16 bases between. The germline CDR1 and CDR2 sequences are SEHNR and FQNEAQ (reference sequence). The CDR3 sequence is CASSPEGGRAGANVLTF. The CDR3 region has the DNA TGTGCCAGCAGCCCCGAGGGGGGGAGGGCTGGGGCCAACGTCCTGACTTTC.